The 21 T cell receptor beta chains presented below share a single source sample, sequenced in a study of technical replicates of blood from several donors. Measured with immunoSEQ multiplex PCR; TCRdb has only the in-frame clones, and not every one. The sample has 65,000 to 95,000 clones, 65% to 90% seen once. Input material: PBMCs. These receptors all stem from a human donor in good health. Some clones in this sample may be carry-over from other donors' samples.

The rearrangement joins TRBV4-2 to TRBJ1-2; 8 positions match TRBD1. V was pared by 4 bases and J by 0 bases, with 4 bases of the junction left unmatched. Germline V gene lookup returns CDR1 LGHNA and CDR2 YNFKEQ. The CDR3 runs to 15 residues. CDR3 region: CASSLRTGPNYGYTF. The CDR3 DNA reads as TGTGCCAGCAGCCTACGGACAGGGCCTAACTATGGCTACACCTTC.

The chain combines TRBV6-6 with TRBJ2-5; tentative D call: TRBD2 (6 bases). The J call may be wrong; the DNA end is better matched by TRBJ2-7. There are 16 residues in the CDR3. Germline V gene data show CDR1 as MNHNY and CDR2 as SVGAGI (reference sequence). CDR3 in DNA: TGTGCCAGCAGTTACTCCCCGGGGGAAAGAGGATACGAGCAGTACTTC. Translated, it gives CASSYSPGERGYEQYF.

J is TRBJ1-4 and V is TRBV6-5; D may be TRBD1 (5 bases). The CDR3 runs 15 residues. Germline-derived CDR1 and CDR2 are MNHEY and SVGAGI. Trimming took off 5 bases at V and 0 bases at J, with 10 bases between the two ends. The CDR3 protein is CASSRTGATNEKLFF. In DNA form, the CDR3 reads TGTGCCAGCAGTAGGACGGGGGCAACTAATGAAAAACTGTTTTTT.

This rearrangement joins TRBV5-6 to TRBJ1-4, with TRBD1 matching 7 bases. The CDR3 spans 15 residues. The trim removed 1 base at V and 7 bases at J, leaving 7 bases unmatched. The germline V gene encodes CDR1 SGHDT and CDR2 YYEEEE. CDR3 region: CASSLPGTEGEKLFF. The CDR3 coding sequence is TGTGCCAGCAGCTTGCCTGGGACAGAAGGTGAAAAACTGTTTTTT.

This chain links TRBV15 with TRBJ2-5, with D uncertain. The germline gives CDR1 LNHNV, CDR2 YYDKDF (reference sequence). There are 13 residues in the CDR3. Trimming stripped 2 bases from V and 4 bases from J, with 8 bases between. For the CDR3, the DNA is TGTGCCACCAGCAGACAGGCGATAGAGACCCAGTACTTC. Its translation is CATSRQAIETQYF.

This chain connects TRBV7-9 to TRBJ2-7, with a tentative D call TRBD2 (6 bases). The CDR3 is 15 residues long. The V end was cut by 5 bases, the J end by 2 bases, with 16 bases between. CDR1 and CDR2 (germline): SEHNR, FQNEAQ (reference sequence). CDR3 in amino acids: CASSTAAGRTYEQYF. The DNA for the CDR3 is TGTGCCAGCAGCACGGCGGCGGGACGGACCTACGAGCAGTACTTC.

This clone appeared once. V usage is TRBV4-3 and J usage is TRBJ2-3; D unresolved. The CDR3 consists of 16 residues. The V gene's germline CDR1 is LGHNA and CDR2 YSLEER. Trimming took off 1 base at V and 3 bases at J, with 14 bases between the two ends. CDR3 amino acids: CASSQAWAAATDTQYF. DNA of the CDR3: TGCGCCAGCAGCCAAGCTTGGGCCGCTGCAACAGATACGCAGTATTTT.

The chain links TRBV6-5 to TRBJ1-1, with TRBD1 matching 7 bases. The CDR3 runs 14 residues. V dropped 5 bases and J dropped 1; count of bases not matched to a gene: 4. Germline V gene data show CDR1 as MNHEY and CDR2 as SVGAGI. The CDR3 region is CASSNRGANTEAFF. The CDR3 DNA follows: TGTGCCAGCAGTAACAGGGGAGCGAACACTGAAGCTTTCTTT.

The chain is built from TRBV6-1 and TRBJ2-7; no clear D. CDR3 length: 14 amino acids. Between the trimmed V and J ends, which lost 7 bases and 5 bases, there was a span of 18 bases. The germline V gene encodes CDR1 MNHNS and CDR2 SASEGT. The CDR3 is CASIGYQVPHEQYF. CDR3 bases: TGTGCCAGCATTGGGTATCAGGTACCCCACGAGCAGTACTTC.

The genes are TRBV4-3 and TRBJ2-7; 9 nucleotides align to TRBD2. Germline CDR1 reads LGHNA; CDR2 reads YSLEER. The CDR3 sequence is 16 residues long. V was pared by 0 bases and J by 2 bases, with 5 bases of the junction left unmatched. CDR3 sequence reads: CASSQDRRGGAYEQYF. The CDR3 DNA sequence: TGCGCCAGCAGCCAAGATCGGCGCGGGGGGGCCTACGAGCAGTACTTC.

The chain recombines TRBV18 with TRBJ2-3, with TRBD2 as a possible D gene (6 bases). Trimming stripped 2 bases from V and 7 bases from J, with 16 bases between. The CDR3 sequence is 15 residues long. The germline V gene encodes CDR1 KGHSH and CDR2 LQKENI. The CDR3 is CASSPKEGSTNTQYF. The CDR3 bases are TGTGCCAGCTCACCAAAGGAGGGGAGCACGAATACGCAGTATTTT.

The J gene is TRBJ1-6, the V gene TRBV4-1; 7 nucleotides line up with TRBD1. CDR1 is MGHRA and CDR2 is YSYEKL in the germline V gene. V dropped 2 bases and J dropped 4; count of bases not matched to a gene: 5. The CDR3 contains 16 residues. CDR3 DNA: TGCGCCAGCAGCCAACAGACAGGGAAGTATAATTCACCCCTCCACTTT. Its protein is CASSQQTGKYNSPLHF.

The chain joins TRBV7-3 to TRBJ2-2, with 11 positions matching TRBD2. Losses at the gene ends were 1 base for V and 6 bases for J; bases not matched to a gene: 1. CDR3 length: 15 amino acids. The germline CDR1 and CDR2 sequences are SGHTA and FQGTGA. CDR3 sequence reads: CASSLIAGGPGELFF. The CDR3, as DNA: TGTGCCAGCAGCTTAATAGCGGGAGGGCCCGGGGAGCTGTTTTTT.

This clone showed up just a few times. The V and J genes are TRBV11-1 and TRBJ2-5; 8 nucleotides align to TRBD2. Germline values: CDR1 SGHAT, CDR2 FQDESV (reference sequence). The CDR3 length is 14 residues. J was trimmed by 3 bases and V by 5 bases; bases with no gene match: 5. The CDR3 here is CASSTTSAKETQYF. Here the CDR3 DNA reads TGTGCCAGCAGCACGACTAGCGCCAAAGAGACCCAGTACTTC.

J is TRBJ2-6 and V is TRBV7-9; TRBD2 might be the D (6 bases). Trimming took off 1 base at V and 0 bases at J, with 16 bases between the two ends. From germline, CDR1 is SEHNR and CDR2 FQNEAQ (reference sequence). The CDR3 length is 19 residues. CDR3 sequence reads: CASSLVSWRALSGANVLTF. DNA of the CDR3: TGTGCCAGCAGCTTAGTTTCGTGGAGGGCGCTCTCTGGGGCCAACGTCCTGACTTTC.

The rearrangement links TRBV25-1 to TRBJ2-7; 8 bases match TRBD1. Germline V gives CDR1 MGHDK, CDR2 SYGVNS. The ends lost 4 bases at V and 0 bases at J; junction bases unmatched: 5. This CDR3 has 15 amino acids. CDR3 loop: CASSGGTGSSYEQYF. In DNA, the CDR3 is TGTGCCAGCAGTGGAGGGACAGGATCCTCCTACGAGCAGTACTTC.

The gene calls are TRBV6-4 and TRBJ2-1; 9 bases match TRBD1. J was trimmed by 7 bases and V by 0 bases; bases with no gene match: 7. The CDR3 has 16 residues. Per the germline V gene, CDR1 is MRHNA and CDR2 is SNTAGT. In DNA form, the CDR3 reads TGTGCCAGCAGTGACTCCCCGGGACAGGGTGGTAATGAGCAGTTCTTC. The encoded protein is CASSDSPGQGGNEQFF.

The chain combines TRBV7-2 with TRBJ2-3; no reliable D call. This CDR3 contains 12 residues. Germline assignment: CDR1 SGHTA and CDR2 FQGNSA. The V end was cut by 2 bases, the J end by 2 bases, with 2 bases between. The CDR3 reads CASSLYTDTQYF. CDR3 coding DNA: TGTGCCAGCAGCTTATACACAGATACGCAGTATTTT.

The chain couples TRBV9 to TRBJ2-5, with D perhaps matching TRBD1 (6 bases). V was trimmed by 3 bases and J by 5 bases, leaving 17 bases between them. This CDR3 has 15 residues. Germline-derived CDR1 and CDR2 are SGDLS and YYNGEE. The DNA of the CDR3 is TGTGCCAGCAGCGCCCCGACAGTGAGGGGGGAGACCCAGTACTTC. Residues: CASSAPTVRGETQYF.

The table lists this clone with a few counts. The chain employs TRBV30 and TRBJ1-1; D gene unclear. This CDR3 spans 12 amino acids. The V gene lost 2 bases and the J gene lost 10 bases, with 14 bases spanning the gap. Germline values: CDR1 GTSNPN, CDR2 SVGIG (reference sequence). CDR3 region: CAWSSTVFRAFF. DNA for the CDR3: TGTGCCTGGAGTAGTACTGTTTTCCGAGCTTTCTTT. Full variable domain (remainder filled in from reference TRBV30 and TRBJ1-1): SQTIHQWPATLVQPVGSPLSLECTVEGTSNPNLYWYRQAAGRGLQLLFYSVGIGQISSEVPQNLSASRPQDRQFILSSKKLLLSDSGFYLCAWSSTVFRAFFGQGTRLTVV.

The chain employs TRBV6-5 and TRBJ2-7, with 7 bases identical to TRBD1. Germline V gives CDR1 MNHEY, CDR2 SVGAGI. The ends lost 5 bases at V and 9 bases at J; junction bases unmatched: 10. This CDR3 comprises 13 residues. Here the CDR3 DNA reads TGTGCCAGCAGTCTCAGGGACAGAACCGGGCAGTACTTC. Its translation: CASSLRDRTGQYF.